The present T cell receptor (beta chain) was sequenced within a study of blood T cell repertoires in COVID-19. The study recruited people aged about 18 to 89 years across approximately 24 US areas. All exposed participants met a person with COVID-19 within 2 weeks before entering the study. Original processing methods: Reference gene primer amplification gave estimated nucleated cell counts. Repertoires were generated with immunoSEQ multiplex PCR, while TCRdb's copy carries only in-frame clones and drops some. The V and J calls and clone size come from that table; D and trimming were worked out from the DNA. The table shows around 400,000 clones, with about nine tenths occurring only once. The trim removed 3 bases at V and 2 bases at J, leaving 6 bases unmatched. The CDR3 loop spans 16 amino acids. CDR1 is LNHDA, CDR2 SQIVND, per germline (reference sequence).

Sequencing was done on a sample of PBMCs or T cells enriched from blood (not recorded which). The origin of this receptor is a woman aged 40 to 55 who had been exposed to COVID-19. This sequence joins TRBV19 and TRBJ2-1; 8 bases match TRBD2. The chain's CDR3 is CASSIPPAGAYNEQFF. As DNA, the CDR3 is TGTGCCAGTAGTATCCCGCCAGCGGGAGCCTACAATGAGCAGTTCTTC.